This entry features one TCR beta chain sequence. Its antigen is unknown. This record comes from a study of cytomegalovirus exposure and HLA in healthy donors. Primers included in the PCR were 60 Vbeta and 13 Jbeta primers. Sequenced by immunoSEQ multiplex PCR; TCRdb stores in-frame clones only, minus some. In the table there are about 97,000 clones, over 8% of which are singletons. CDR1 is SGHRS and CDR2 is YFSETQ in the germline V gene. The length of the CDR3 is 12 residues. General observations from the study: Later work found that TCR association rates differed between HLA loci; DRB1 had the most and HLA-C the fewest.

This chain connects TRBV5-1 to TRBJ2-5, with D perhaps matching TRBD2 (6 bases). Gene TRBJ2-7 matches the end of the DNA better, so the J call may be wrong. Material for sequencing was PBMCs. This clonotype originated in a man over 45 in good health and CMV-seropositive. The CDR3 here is CASSRTTYEQYF. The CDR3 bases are TGCGCCAGCAGCAGGACTACCTACGAGCAGTACTTC.